The clone carrying this T cell receptor (beta chain) has ten or more counts. The length of the CDR3 is 14 residues. V lost 2 bases and J lost 2; bases outside the gene matches: 4. The V gene's germline CDR1 is SGDLS and CDR2 YYNGEE. The data originate from a study of blood T cells in healthy people across ages. Sample-barcoded 5' priming and a J-beta primer mix drove a second PCR of 7 to 11 cycles. TCRdb re-analysed the 5' RACE reads in MiXCR, keeping a single row per CDR3 protein. The sample holds about 640,000 distinct CDR3 sequences, about 30% seen once. Sequenced sample: blood. The sequence was obtained from a woman aged 80 or older in good health. The chain employs TRBV9 and TRBJ2-7; 7 bases fit TRBD2. The CDR3 protein is CASSVGGSPYEQYF. In DNA, the CDR3 is TGTGCCAGCAGCGTGGGGGGGTCGCCCTACGAGCAGTACTTC.